This T cell receptor beta chain is from a study of cytomegalovirus exposure and HLA in healthy donors. Study-wide context: Within an early data release were about 85 million unique TCRs drawn from HLA-typed donors.

With regard to this clone: What it recognizes is unknown.

Germline V gene sequence: CDR1 SNHLY, CDR2 FYNNEI. V lost 1 base, J lost 2 bases, and 11 bases lay in between. The CDR3 consists of 16 residues. The PCR was carried out with 60 Vbeta primers and 13 Jbeta primers. TCRdb keeps only in-frame clones here, not all; method: immunoSEQ multiplex PCR. The top ten clones hold 2% to 3% of a sample with 90,000 to 120,000 clones, 82% of them seen once. Whole-study results and caveats: The authors later found TCR association rates varying by HLA locus, with DRB1 most and HLA-C fewest.

The TCR sequence derives from a young man in good health and CMV-seropositive. Material for sequencing was PBMCs. The genes are TRBV2 and TRBJ2-2; possibly TRBD2 for D (6 bases). CDR3 nucleotide sequence: TGTGCCAGCAGTGAAGACTACGGGAGAAACACCGGGGAGCTGTTTTTT. Residues: CASSEDYGRNTGELFF.